The rows below give T cell receptor beta chains drawn from one sample of a study of long-term antiretroviral therapy in people with HIV. The data were produced by immunoSEQ multiplex PCR, yet TCRdb's version contains in-frame clones alone and is incomplete. The sample comprises just over 35,000 clones, roughly 80% of which are singletons, and approximately 6.2% rests with the top ten. The input for sequencing was unsorted PBMCs, taken 0.6 years after starting antiretroviral therapy. These TCRs come from a man aged 18 to 29 with HIV. Both conserved end residues are part of each CDR3. Fields, in order: V gene, clone size, J gene, D gene, CDR3 protein, CDR3 DNA. The D gene is left open where the match is weak. Not every row has a clone size; where given, it reads once, few, many or a size class.

v_gene: TRBV29-1
abundance: .
j_gene: TRBJ1-5
d_gene: .
CDR3aa: CSARAPYNQPQHF
CDR3nt: TGCAGCGCCAGGGCCCCATACAATCAGCCCCAGCATTTT

v_gene: TRBV25-1
abundance: .
j_gene: TRBJ2-5
d_gene: TRBD1
CDR3aa: CASSEGQDSFKETQYF
CDR3nt: TGTGCCAGCAGTGAAGGACAGGACAGTTTTAAAGAGACCCAGTACTTC

v_gene: TRBV6-5
abundance: .
j_gene: TRBJ2-1
d_gene: .
CDR3aa: CASTKDAISDEQFF
CDR3nt: TGTGCCAGCACTAAGGACGCTATTTCCGATGAGCAGTTCTTC

v_gene: TRBV28
abundance: .
j_gene: TRBJ2-7
d_gene: .
CDR3aa: CASEGNHEQYF
CDR3nt: TGTGCCAGCGAAGGCAACCACGAGCAGTACTTC

v_gene: TRBV19
abundance: few
j_gene: TRBJ1-5
d_gene: .
CDR3aa: CASSTPYSNQPQHF
CDR3nt: TGTGCCAGTAGTACGCCGTATAGCAATCAGCCCCAGCATTTT

v_gene: TRBV27
abundance: .
j_gene: TRBJ1-1
d_gene: TRBD1
CDR3aa: CASSLGQGAEAFF
CDR3nt: TGTGCCAGCAGTTTAGGACAGGGGGCTGAAGCTTTCTTT

v_gene: TRBV14
abundance: .
j_gene: TRBJ1-1
d_gene: TRBD1
CDR3aa: CASSLRTGRNTEAFF
CDR3nt: TGTGCCAGCAGCCTCCGGACAGGGAGGAACACTGAAGCTTTCTTT

v_gene: TRBV28
abundance: .
j_gene: TRBJ1-1
d_gene: TRBD1
CDR3aa: CASSDPRQGWTEAFF
CDR3nt: TGTGCCAGCAGTGATCCCCGACAGGGATGGACTGAAGCTTTCTTT

v_gene: TRBV5-1
abundance: .
j_gene: TRBJ2-7
d_gene: TRBD2
CDR3aa: CASSLEGLAASYEQYF
CDR3nt: TGCGCCAGCAGCTTGGAAGGGCTAGCGGCTTCCTACGAGCAGTACTTC

v_gene: TRBV6-1
abundance: .
j_gene: TRBJ1-1
d_gene: .
CDR3aa: CATGEGRYEAFF
CDR3nt: TGTGCCACAGGGGAGGGACGGTACGAAGCTTTCTTT

v_gene: TRBV18
abundance: few
j_gene: TRBJ2-7
d_gene: .
CDR3aa: CASSPTDSYEQYF
CDR3nt: TGTGCCAGCTCCCCTACTGACAGCTACGAGCAGTACTTC

v_gene: TRBV5-1
abundance: .
j_gene: TRBJ2-1
d_gene: .
CDR3aa: CASSLEGSSYNEQFF
CDR3nt: TGCGCCAGCAGCTTGGAGGGGAGCTCCTACAATGAGCAGTTCTTC

v_gene: TRBV7-9
abundance: .
j_gene: TRBJ2-7
d_gene: .
CDR3aa: CASSFSYEQYF
CDR3nt: TGTGCCAGCAGCTTCTCCTACGAGCAGTACTTC

v_gene: TRBV19
abundance: .
j_gene: TRBJ2-1
d_gene: TRBD2
CDR3aa: CASSILTSGFDEQFF
CDR3nt: TGTGCCAGTAGTATTTTGACTAGCGGTTTTGATGAGCAGTTCTTC

v_gene: TRBV5-1
abundance: once
j_gene: TRBJ1-5
d_gene: .
CDR3aa: CASSLERGGQPQHF
CDR3nt: TGCGCCAGCAGCTTGGAACGGGGAGGTCAGCCCCAGCATTTT

v_gene: TRBV7-2
abundance: .
j_gene: TRBJ2-3
d_gene: .
CDR3aa: CASSLGGWADTQYF
CDR3nt: TGTGCCAGCAGCTTAGGGGGCTGGGCAGATACGCAGTATTTT